A single sample is the source of the 23 T cell receptor beta chains below, sequenced in a study of CD8 T cells in ankylosing spondylitis (dated by TCRdb to 2017 to 2019). To prepare the library, 5' RACE was applied. TCRdb shows the sequencer as Illumina HiSeq 2500. TCRdb reran the public reads through fastp at Q25 and MiXCR, keeping productive beta chains. Identical CDR3 protein sequences are pooled into one entry, listed with their most common genes and DNA. This sample comprises tens of thousands of distinct CDR3 sequences, 8% to 13% of them detected only once. The top ten clonotypes cover around 1.4% of the sample. Sequences were obtained from blood, either unsorted or a sorted T cell fraction (not recorded which). Receptors were obtained from a male donor with ankylosing spondylitis or in good health (not recorded which).

This clonotype appeared many times. The chain links TRBV5-1 to TRBJ2-3; D remains ambiguous. Germline CDR1 SGHRS, CDR2 YFSETQ. V lost 4 bases to trimming and J lost 2 bases, with 14 bases between them. This CDR3 is built from 15 residues. Here the CDR3 DNA reads TGCGCCAGCAGCACCGACTCCGTCGTCACAGATACGCAGTATTTT. This encodes CASSTDSVVTDTQYF. Full variable domain (remainder filled in from reference TRBV5-1 and TRBJ2-3): KAGVTQTPRYLIKTRGQQVTLSCSPISGHRSVSWYQQTPGQGLQFLFEYFSETQRNKGNFPGRFSGRQFSNSRSEMNVSTLELGDSALYLCASSTDSVVTDTQYFGPGTRLTVL.

This clonotype turned up a few times. V gene TRBV14 combines with J gene TRBJ2-1; 10 positions agree with TRBD2. Germline V gene lookup returns CDR1 SGHDN and CDR2 FVKESK. Trimming cost V 5 bases and J 12 bases; bases outside gene matches: 10. The CDR3 loop spans 14 amino acids. The CDR3 sequence: CASSLIAGGYGQFF. The CDR3, as DNA: TGTGCCAGCAGCTTAATAGCGGGGGGTTACGGGCAGTTCTTC.

At least ten counts were recorded for this clonotype. The V and J genes are TRBV15 and TRBJ1-5; D is ambiguous. Germline CDR1 LNHNV, CDR2 YYDKDF (reference sequence). Between the trimmed V and J ends, which lost 8 bases and 5 bases, there was a span of 25 bases. The length of the CDR3 is 17 residues. The CDR3 nucleotides are TGTGCCACCTCTCCGACCCCAGTTCGCCTTTTGGATCAGCCCCAGCATTTT. As protein: CATSPTPVRLLDQPQHF.

This clonotype was counted once. A clone one base away is much larger, so this may be a read error. The chain is built from TRBV5-5 and TRBJ2-2; weak D call: TRBD1 (6 bases). The CDR3 is 14 residues long. Germline V gene lookup returns CDR1 SGHKS and CDR2 YYEKEE (reference sequence). Trimming cost V 6 bases and J 1 base, with 10 bases left between them. The CDR3 DNA reads TGTGCCAGCATAGGGACACAGAACACCGGGGAGCTGTTTTTT. Translated: CASIGTQNTGELFF.

This clonotype was seen repeatedly, ten times or more. V gene TRBV5-1 combines with J gene TRBJ2-3, with 12 bases matching TRBD2. This CDR3 is built from 16 residues. From germline, CDR1 is SGHRS and CDR2 YFSETQ. Germline trimming cut 4 bases from V and 3 bases from J; bases unmatched to any gene: 6. For the CDR3, the DNA is TGCGCCAGCAGCCCACGGACTAGCGGGGTGACAGATACGCAGTATTTT. Translating it yields CASSPRTSGVTDTQYF.

This clonotype was counted ten times or more. The rearrangement joins TRBV7-2 to TRBJ2-1; 12 nucleotides match TRBD2. The length of the CDR3 is 16 residues. V lost 2 bases and J lost 6; bases outside the gene matches: 5. The V gene's germline CDR1 is SGHTA and CDR2 FQGNSA. The CDR3 DNA reads as TGTGCCAGCAGCTTACAACTAGCGGGGGGTATCAATGAGCAGTTCTTC. It specifies CASSLQLAGGINEQFF.

This clonotype was picked up one time. The junction does not match germline at one end; this may be a read error. V usage is TRBV20-1 and J usage is TRBJ2-3; TRBD2 is a possible D gene (6 bases). Germline V gives CDR1 DFQATT, CDR2 SNEGSKA (reference sequence). This CDR3 is 16 amino acids long. The CDR3 nucleotides are TGCAGTGCTAGAAATGGAATCGGGGGTGACACAAATACACAGTATTTT. It is translated as CSARNGIGGDTNTQYF.

This clonotype has ten or more counts. The chain joins TRBV28 to TRBJ1-2, with TRBD1 matching 10 bases. Germline CDR1 reads MDHEN; CDR2 reads SYDVKM. Trimming took 6 bases from V and 4 from J; bases not matched to a gene: 8. The CDR3 runs to 15 residues. As DNA, the CDR3 is TGTGCCAGCAGACCCGGGACAGGGGCGATCTATGGCTACACCTTC. It yields the protein CASRPGTGAIYGYTF.

This clonotype was seen ten or more times. The conserved final phenylalanine or tryptophan is absent from the CDR3, which likely points to a read error. The rearrangement uses TRBV12-3 or TRBV12-4 and TRBJ2-6; D may be TRBD1 (5 bases). Trimming pared 5 bases from V and 4 bases from J, leaving 15 bases between. This CDR3 comprises 16 residues. The chain's CDR3 is CASSPSGRVGANVLTS. The CDR3 DNA is TGTGCCAGCAGTCCGTCGGGCAGGGTCGGGGCCAACGTCCTGACTTCC.

The rearrangement links TRBV5-1 to TRBJ1-1; D perhaps matches TRBD1 (6 bases). CDR3 size: 15 residues. CDR1 and CDR2 (germline): SGHRS, YFSETQ. Trimming left V 0 bases short and J 4 bases short, with 13 bases between. CDR3 nucleotide sequence: TGCGCCAGCAGCTTGGTTGGGGGCTTGGGCACTGAAGCTTTCTTT. Protein: CASSLVGGLGTEAFF.

CDR3 DNA sequence: TGTGCCAGCTCACAGAGGACAGGGGGCGCCTTCGTGAACACTGAAGCTTTCTTT. Translation gives CASSQRTGGAFVNTEAFF. The chain links TRBV18 to TRBJ1-1, with TRBD1 matching over 11 bases. This CDR3 spans 18 amino acids. Germline lookup yields CDR1 KGHSH and CDR2 LQKENI. Losses at the gene ends were 4 bases for V and 0 bases for J; bases not matched to a gene: 10.

V usage is TRBV7-2 and J usage is TRBJ2-3; D is uncertain. This CDR3 has 11 amino acids. Germline CDR1 is SGHTA and CDR2 is FQGNSA. V was cut by 6 bases and J by 5 bases, with 6 bases left in between. CDR3 sequence: CASRSGDTQYF. In nucleotides, the CDR3 is TGTGCCAGCAGATCCGGAGATACGCAGTATTTT. The full variable domain, completed using reference TRBV7-2 and TRBJ2-3, is GAGVSQSPSNKVTEKGKDVELRCDPISGHTALYWYRQSLGQGLEFLIYFQGNSAPDKSGLPSDRFSAERTGGSVSTLTIQRTQQEDSAVYLCASRSGDTQYFGPGTRLTVL.

This clonotype appeared many times. V usage is TRBV3-1 and J usage is TRBJ1-3; D unclear. CDR1 is LGHDT and CDR2 is YNNKEL in the germline V gene (reference sequence). Trimming removed 0 bases at V and 0 bases at J, with 12 bases between. The CDR3 is made up of 17 amino acids. CDR3: CASSQDWADRSGNTIYF. The CDR3 DNA reads as TGTGCCAGCAGCCAAGATTGGGCGGATCGCTCTGGAAACACCATATATTTT. The full variable domain, completed using reference TRBV3-1 and TRBJ1-3, is DTAVSQTPKYLVTQMGNDKSIKCEQNLGHDTMYWYKQDSKKFLKIMFSYNNKELIINETVPNRFSPKSPDKAHLNLHINSLELGDSAVYFCASSQDWADRSGNTIYFGEGSWLTVV.

This chain links TRBV4-2 with TRBJ1-6; perhaps TRBD1 as D (5 bases). V was cut by 10 bases and J by 12 bases, with 19 bases left in between. In germline, CDR1 is LGHNA, CDR2 YNFKEQ. This CDR3 is 13 amino acids long. CDR3 protein: CAMGPRVHLPLHF. The CDR3, as DNA: TGTGCCATGGGCCCCAGGGTCCATTTACCCCTCCACTTT.

The sample holds many counts of this clonotype. The chain combines TRBV6-5 with TRBJ2-2; 9 bases are a match to TRBD1. Looked up from germline, CDR1 is MNHEY and CDR2 is SVGAGI. Germline trimming cut 3 bases from V and 10 bases from J; bases unmatched to any gene: 15. CDR3 length: 17 amino acids. The DNA for the CDR3 is TGTGCCAGCAGTTATTTTCGGGACAGGGACCCCGAATTGGAGCTGTTTTTT. Protein: CASSYFRDRDPELELFF.

This clonotype showed up many times. The J gene is TRBJ1-5, the V gene TRBV3-1, with unresolved D. The CDR3 spans 15 residues. V was shortened by 1 base and J by 3 bases, with 10 bases between the two germline ends. In germline, CDR1 is LGHDT, CDR2 YNNKEL (reference sequence). Here the CDR3 reads CASSQGAGNNQPQHF. CDR3 sequence (DNA): TGTGCCAGCAGCCAAGGTGCTGGAAACAATCAGCCCCAGCATTTT.

This clonotype came up many times. The chain is built from TRBV12-3 or TRBV12-4 and TRBJ2-5, with D perhaps assigned TRBD1 or TRBD2 (5 bases each). The V end was cut by 5 bases, the J end by 2 bases, with 18 bases between. This CDR3 region has 16 residues. In DNA, the CDR3 is TGTGCCAGCAGTCTACTCCCTGGGGGAGTTCAAGAGACCCAGTACTTC. It specifies CASSLLPGGVQETQYF.

This clonotype was observed at least ten times. J is TRBJ2-3 and V is TRBV4-2; the D is unclear. In germline, CDR1 is LGHNA, CDR2 YNFKEQ. V shed 0 bases and J shed 3 bases, with 7 bases lying between them. CDR3 length equals 14 residues. The CDR3 here is CASSQDGRTDTQYF. In DNA form, the CDR3 reads TGTGCCAGCAGCCAAGACGGCCGGACAGATACGCAGTATTTT.

There are a few counts of this clonotype. The V call is TRBV5-1, the J call TRBJ2-1; tentative D call: TRBD2 (7 bases). Germline V lookup: CDR1 SGHRS, CDR2 YFSETQ. The CDR3 sequence is 17 residues long. Trimming left V 4 bases short and J 3 bases short, with 20 bases between. CDR3 residues: CASSGSLGGGGYNEQFF. CDR3 nucleotide sequence: TGCGCCAGCAGCGGATCCCTGGGGGGCGGGGGCTACAATGAGCAGTTCTTC.

The chain joins TRBV21-1 to TRBJ1-2; the table's D call, TRBD1, has no DNA check behind it. TRBV21-1 is annotated as a pseudogene. CDR3 length equals 16 residues. The CDR3 region is CASSKSDRGRPLGYTF. The CDR3 DNA follows: TGTGCCAGCAGCAAATCCGACAGGGGGCGGCCCTTGGGCTACACCTTC.

Comments on this clonotype: One base away lies a much larger clone, so this may be a sequencing read error. The CDR3 protein is CANRQGMNTEAFF. The CDR3 nucleotides read TGTGCCAACAGACAGGGTATGAACACTGAAGCTTTCTTT. The rearrangement uses TRBV6-6 and TRBJ1-1; 7 bases agree with TRBD1. CDR3 length equals 13 residues. The V segment lost 10 bases and the J segment 0 bases; nucleotides outside the gene matches: 5. The germline gives CDR1 MNHNY, CDR2 SVGAGI (reference sequence).

This clonotype was seen only a few times. The chain joins TRBV20-1 to TRBJ2-1, with 10 bases identical to TRBD2. Germline V gives CDR1 DFQATT, CDR2 SNEGSKA (reference sequence). Trimming cost V 3 bases and J 5 bases; bases outside gene matches: 4. This CDR3 contains 14 residues. CDR3 in amino acids: CSARASGGDNEQFF. For the CDR3, the DNA is TGCAGTGCTAGGGCTAGCGGGGGTGACAATGAGCAGTTCTTC.

Only one count was recorded for this clonotype. This chain connects TRBV4-2 to TRBJ2-6; TRBD1 aligns across 7 bases. CDR1 LGHNA and CDR2 YNFKEQ come from the germline V gene. CDR3 length: 17 residues. Unmatched junction bases numbered 4, after V lost 1 base and J lost 1 base. The CDR3 DNA follows: TGTGCCAGCAGCCAAGGGACAGGTCCTTCTGGGGCCAACGTCCTGACTTTC. It translates to CASSQGTGPSGANVLTF.